Each of the 16 T cell receptor beta chains below was sequenced from the same sample in a study of cytomegalovirus exposure and HLA in healthy donors. Vbeta (60) and Jbeta (13) primers were used in the PCR. Sequencing used immunoSEQ multiplex PCR; TCRdb keeps in-frame clones, though not all of them. Of 120,000 or so clones in the sample, around 77% were seen once. Sequences were obtained from PBMCs. The receptors derive from a man between 18 and 29 years old in good health and CMV-seropositive.

This clone was seen only once. This chain uses TRBV6-5 with TRBJ2-5; 7 nucleotides match TRBD1. The tail of the sequence fits TRBJ2-7 better, so the J call may be wrong. The CDR3 contains 12 residues. CDR1 MNHEY and CDR2 SVGAGI come from the germline V gene. CDR3 bases: TGTGCCAGCAGACAGGGGACCTACGAGCAGTACTTC. Its protein product is CASRQGTYEQYF.

The rearrangement uses TRBV5-1 and TRBJ2-3; 7 bases line up with TRBD2. The CDR3 extends over 15 amino acids. Germline CDR1 is SGHRS and CDR2 is YFSETQ. Germline trimming cut 6 bases from V and 3 bases from J; bases unmatched to any gene: 10. The CDR3 DNA reads TGCGCCAGCACGGTTGGGGGGGTTATTACAGATACGCAGTATTTT. Translating gives CASTVGGVITDTQYF.

As regards this clone: At one of its ends the junction is not consistent with the germline gene, which may arise from a read error. This sequence joins TRBV6-1 and TRBJ2-6; D possibly corresponds to TRBD1 (6 bases). The CDR3 is made up of 15 amino acids. Germline CDR1 reads MNHNS; CDR2 reads SASEGT. CDR3 protein: CASRLQGSGANGLTF. In DNA form, the CDR3 reads TGTGCCAGCAGGCTACAGGGTTCTGGGGCCAACGGCCTGACTTTC.

The chain links TRBV18 to TRBJ1-4; D gene uncertain. Germline loops: CDR1 KGHSH, CDR2 LQKENI. This CDR3 contains 16 residues. V was trimmed by 2 bases and J by 4 bases, leaving 14 bases between them. CDR3: CASSPVTLYGNEKLFF. The CDR3, as DNA: TGTGCCAGCTCACCAGTTACCCTCTACGGTAATGAAAAACTGTTTTTT.

This clone appeared once. The CDR3 loop reads CASSQDSDSPNYGYTF. The CDR3 region has the DNA TGCGCCAGCAGCCAAGATTCGGACAGTCCTAACTATGGCTACACCTTC. This rearrangement joins TRBV4-1 to TRBJ1-2; D may be TRBD1 (6 bases). Trimming stripped 0 bases from V and 0 bases from J, with 11 bases between. The CDR3 has 16 residues. The germline V gene has CDR1 MGHRA and CDR2 YSYEKL.

The V gene is TRBV11-2, the J gene TRBJ1-2; tentatively, D is TRBD1 (6 bases). V was clipped by 4 bases and J by 4 bases, with 10 bases between them. Germline assignment: CDR1 SGHAT and CDR2 FQNNGV. There are 13 residues in the CDR3. The CDR3 is CASSSKDSYGYTF. For the CDR3, the DNA is TGTGCCAGCAGCTCTAAGGACAGCTATGGCTACACCTTC.

J is TRBJ2-5 and V is TRBV15, with 8 bases matching TRBD2. The CDR3 spans 20 residues. The V and J ends lost 0 bases and 5 bases, in that order; junction bases with no gene match: 20. The germline CDR1 and CDR2 sequences are LNHNV and YYDKDF (reference sequence). The CDR3 loop is CATSRDRGPGFSGRLETQYF. The CDR3 DNA is TGTGCCACCAGCAGAGATAGGGGCCCCGGATTCAGCGGGAGACTCGAGACCCAGTACTTC.

As DNA, the CDR3 is TGTGCCTGGAGCGTTACCGGGACAGGGTCGGCCTATGGCTACACCTTC. It is translated as CAWSVTGTGSAYGYTF. The V call is TRBV30, the J call TRBJ1-2; 9 positions agree with TRBD1. Germline V gene lookup returns CDR1 GTSNPN and CDR2 SVGIG (reference sequence). Germline trimming cut 3 bases from V and 4 bases from J; bases unmatched to any gene: 12. This CDR3 contains 16 residues.

Note on this clone: Germline is not matched at one junction end, which may reflect a read error. V is TRBV7-9 and J is TRBJ1-1; 7 bases line up with TRBD1. The CDR3 spans 16 residues. Germline V lookup: CDR1 SEHNR, CDR2 FQNEAQ (reference sequence). CDR3 amino acids: CSSSTDRVVVNTEAFF. In nucleotides, the CDR3 is TGTTCCAGCAGCACCGACAGGGTGGTGGTGAACACTGAAGCTTTCTTT.

This chain uses TRBV7-2 with TRBJ2-1; TRBD2 aligns across 13 bases. V shed 5 bases and J 9 bases; nucleotides not matched to a gene: 4. The CDR3 extends over 14 amino acids. From germline, CDR1 is SGHTA and CDR2 FQGNSA. In DNA form, the CDR3 reads TGTGCCAGCAGCACTAGCGGGGGGGCAGGTGAGCAGTTCTTC. This encodes CASSTSGGAGEQFF.

The chain uses TRBV27 and TRBJ1-4; D perhaps matches TRBD1 (5 bases). The CDR3 is made up of 15 amino acids. Trimming cost V 5 bases and J 6 bases, with 16 bases left between them. Germline-derived CDR1 and CDR2 are MNHEY and SMNVEV (reference sequence). CDR3 bases: TGTGCCAGCAGTGGCGCAGGGTTGGTGTATGAAAAACTGTTTTTT. Translated: CASSGAGLVYEKLFF.

The V gene is TRBV13, the J gene TRBJ1-6; a weak D match, TRBD1 (5 bases). The V gene's germline CDR1 is PRHDT and CDR2 FYEKMQ (reference sequence). The length of the CDR3 is 13 residues. The ends were cut back, 3 bases at V and 10 bases at J, with 10 bases in the middle. The CDR3 sequence is CASSFRGVSPLHF. DNA of the CDR3: TGTGCCAGCAGCTTCCGGGGGGTATCACCCCTCCACTTT.

V gene TRBV29-1 combines with J gene TRBJ2-2; D call uncertain. The CDR3 has 11 residues. Germline CDR1 reads SQVTM; CDR2 reads ANQGSEA. Trimming left V 7 bases short and J 7 bases short, with 10 bases between. CDR3 in amino acids: CSAVRIGELFF. CDR3 DNA sequence: TGCAGCGCCGTGAGGATCGGGGAGCTGTTTTTT.

J is TRBJ2-1 and V is TRBV6-5, with 11 bases aligning to TRBD2. Germline V gene sequence: CDR1 MNHEY, CDR2 SVGAGI. J was trimmed by 9 bases and V by 0 bases; bases with no gene match: 7. The CDR3 consists of 16 residues. The CDR3 reads CASSYSKLAGGPEQFF. CDR3 DNA sequence: TGTGCCAGCAGTTACTCAAAATTAGCGGGAGGGCCTGAGCAGTTCTTC.

The chain recombines TRBV27 with TRBJ1-3, with D uncertain. The V gene's germline CDR1 is MNHEY and CDR2 SMNVEV (reference sequence). The V end was cut by 2 bases, the J end by 0 bases, with 5 bases between. This CDR3 has 14 amino acids. For the CDR3, the DNA is TGTGCCAGCAGTTTAAGCCGCTCTGGAAACACCATATATTTT. It is translated as CASSLSRSGNTIYF.

DNA for the CDR3: TGTGCCAGCAGCTCGGTAGCGGGAGAGCCCTACGAGCAGTACTTC. Its translation is CASSSVAGEPYEQYF. V usage is TRBV7-8 and J usage is TRBJ2-7, with 9 bases that match TRBD2. Germline trimming cut 4 bases from V and 2 bases from J; bases unmatched to any gene: 6. Looked up from germline, CDR1 is SGHVS and CDR2 is FQNEAQ. The CDR3 covers 15 residues.